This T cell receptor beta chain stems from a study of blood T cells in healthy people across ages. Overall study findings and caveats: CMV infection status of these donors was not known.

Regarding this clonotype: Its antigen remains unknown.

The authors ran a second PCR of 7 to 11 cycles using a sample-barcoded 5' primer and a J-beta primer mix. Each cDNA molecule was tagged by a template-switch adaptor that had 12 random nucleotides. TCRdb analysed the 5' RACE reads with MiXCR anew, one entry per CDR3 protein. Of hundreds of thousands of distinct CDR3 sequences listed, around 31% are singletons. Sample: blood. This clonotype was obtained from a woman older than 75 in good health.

The CDR3 spells CASSQDGATGEPQHF. The CDR3 nucleotides are TGTGCCAGCAGCCAAGATGGTGCGACCGGAGAGCCCCAGCATTTT. The chain combines TRBV4-2 with TRBJ1-5; D uncertain. Per germline, CDR1 LGHNA and CDR2 YNFKEQ. CDR3 length: 15 residues. Between the trimmed V and J ends, which lost 0 bases and 8 bases, there was a span of 14 bases.